The clone carrying this TCR beta chain has only one observation. Other nucleotide sequences from this sample produce the same CDR3. The entry originates in a study of blood T cell repertoires in COVID-19. Study summary: The United States, Italy and Spain supplied acute and convalescent COVID-19 samples.

Trimming removed 0 bases from V and 5 bases from J, with 8 bases in between. The length of the CDR3 is 13 residues. From germline, CDR1 is SGHKS and CDR2 YYEKEE (reference sequence). Here immunoSEQ multiplex PCR was the method, and the copy in TCRdb shows in-frame clones only, minus some. This sample has 250,000 or so clones, with approximately 80% found just once. The sample comprised peripheral blood. V is TRBV5-5 and J is TRBJ1-1; D ambiguous. This TCR was sampled from a woman in her sixties or seventies with acute or convalescent COVID-19. CDR3 coding DNA: TGTGCCAGCAGCTTGGGGCGGGGAACTGAAGCTTTCTTT. Encoded protein: CASSLGRGTEAFF.